Following are 22 T cell receptor beta chains from one sample sequenced in a study of spatial heterogeneity in lung cancer. Overall study findings and caveats: Expanded alpha and beta TCR counts within tumors tracked tumor mutation counts.

Their recognized antigens are unknown. Each CDR3 protein gets one entry after TCRdb re-called the 5' RACE reads with MiXCR. The sample yields fewer than 8,500 distinct CDR3 sequences, around 6.7% seen once. As for time point: sample taken at primary tumor resection. The starting material was lung tumor tissue, obtained at surgery. These TCRs come from a female donor with early-stage non-small cell lung cancer.

By share, this clonotype counts as medium-sized. This beta chain came through as a stray read in a library set up for alpha chains, and its size says little. The CDR3 protein is CASLWGGGDTQYF. DNA of the CDR3: TGTGCCAGCCTGTGGGGAGGGGGAGATACGCAGTATTTT. The chain joins TRBV12-3 or TRBV12-4 to TRBJ2-3; maybe TRBD2 (7 bases). V was cut by 8 bases and J by 5 bases, with 14 bases left in between. The CDR3 is made up of 13 amino acids.

This clonotype occurred many times. Because this beta chain is a stray read in a library intended to capture alpha chains, its abundance should not be given much weight. J is TRBJ1-2 and V is TRBV6-5, with D tentatively TRBD1 (6 bases). The germline V gene encodes CDR1 MNHEY and CDR2 SVGAGI. V shed 5 bases and J shed 4 bases, with 11 bases lying between them. The CDR3 totals 13 residues. CDR3 sequence reads: CASSQGQSYGYTF. DNA of the CDR3: TGTGCCAGCAGTCAAGGACAGTCCTATGGCTACACCTTC.

This clonotype was counted many times. The library was built for alpha chains, so this beta chain is an off-target read and its size means little. The chain has TRBV6-1 and TRBJ2-5; 12 bases agree with TRBD2. The germline gives CDR1 MNHNS, CDR2 SASEGT. The CDR3 totals 17 residues. Germline trimming cut 2 bases from V and 6 bases from J; bases unmatched to any gene: 10. The CDR3 nucleotides are TGTGCCAGCAGTGAATTTCCTAGCGGGAGGGCCCGTAAGACCCAGTACTTC. Encoded protein: CASSEFPSGRARKTQYF.

In this sample, this clonotype turned up many times. Since the library was made to target alpha chains, this beta chain is a stray read and its abundance is not meaningful. V gene TRBV10-3 combines with J gene TRBJ2-3, with D possibly TRBD2 on 6 matching bases. The CDR3 is 13 residues long. The V gene's germline CDR1 is ENHRY and CDR2 SYGVKD. Between the trimmed V and J ends, which lost 7 bases and 0 bases, there was a span of 8 bases. This chain's CDR3 is CAITGTSTDTQYF. In DNA, the CDR3 is TGTGCCATCACGGGGACTAGCACAGATACGCAGTATTTT.

By share of the sample, this clonotype is medium-sized. Little can be read into the size of this beta chain, an off-target read in a library designed for alpha chains. This chain links TRBV5-1 with TRBJ2-7; D is perhaps TRBD2 (5 bases). V was trimmed by 4 bases and J by 3 bases, leaving 14 bases between them. The length of the CDR3 is 14 residues. CDR1 and CDR2 (germline): SGHRS, YFSETQ. The CDR3 sequence: CASSPRAGGYEQYF. The CDR3 DNA reads TGCGCCAGCAGCCCCCGGGCGGGCGGCTACGAGCAGTACTTC.

By frequency in the sample, this clonotype is medium-sized. The size of this beta chain means little, since it is a stray read in a library made for alpha chains. This chain connects TRBV5-1 to TRBJ2-7; no clear D. The V gene's germline CDR1 is SGHRS and CDR2 YFSETQ. V was shortened by 6 bases and J by 5 bases, with 9 bases between the two germline ends. This CDR3 is built from 11 residues. For the CDR3, the DNA is TGCGCCAGCATGGACGGAGACGAGCAGTACTTC. The encoded protein is CASMDGDEQYF.

About this clonotype: Because the library targeted alpha chains, this beta chain is an off-target read whose size means little. J is TRBJ2-3 and V is TRBV20-1; D is unclear. The CDR3 totals 14 residues. Trimming left V 0 bases short and J 5 bases short, with 12 bases between. Germline V lookup: CDR1 DFQATT, CDR2 SNEGSKA (reference sequence). The CDR3 sequence: CSARDWSVGDTQYF. The CDR3 DNA follows: TGCAGTGCTAGAGATTGGTCTGTGGGAGATACGCAGTATTTT.

This clonotype came up many times. Being off target in a library aimed at alpha chains, this beta chain has a size of little meaning. The genes are TRBV19 and TRBJ1-2, with D maybe TRBD1 (5 bases). The V gene lost 8 bases and the J gene lost 2 bases, with 15 bases spanning the gap. CDR1 and CDR2 (germline): LNHDA, SQIVND (reference sequence). This CDR3 spans 14 amino acids. The CDR3 reads CASSLRRDNYGYTF. In DNA, the CDR3 is TGTGCCAGTTCCCTCAGGCGGGACAACTATGGCTACACCTTC.

This clonotype appeared many times. At one end, the junction sequence differs from germline, possibly due to a read error. The library was built for alpha chains, so this beta chain is an off-target read and its size means little. The rearrangement joins TRBV25-1 to TRBJ2-6; D not resolved. The CDR3 contains 16 residues. Germline V gene data show CDR1 as MGHDK and CDR2 as SYGVNS. In nucleotides, the CDR3 is TGTGCCGGCAGCCACCTTCACCCCTCTGGGGCCAACGTCCTGACTTTC. It specifies CAGSHLHPSGANVLTF.

This clonotype appeared many times. As an off-target read in a library built for alpha chains, this beta chain has a frequency of little significance. The rearrangement links TRBV18 to TRBJ1-1; maybe TRBD1 (5 bases). Germline loops: CDR1 KGHSH, CDR2 LQKENI. Deletions cut 4 bases from V and 1 base from J, with 7 bases between. This CDR3 comprises 13 residues. The CDR3 is CASSRDPNTEAFF. In DNA form, the CDR3 reads TGTGCCAGCTCACGGGACCCGAACACTGAAGCTTTCTTT.

By sample share, this clonotype is medium-sized. For a library built for alpha chains, this beta chain is a stray read; little rests on its size. The chain couples TRBV4-1 to TRBJ2-5; tentatively, D is TRBD1 (6 bases). Trimming shortened V by 4 bases and J by 2 bases, and 11 bases separated the two germline ends. Germline CDR1 and CDR2: MGHRA and YSYEKL. The CDR3 is made up of 14 amino acids. This chain's CDR3 is CASSPRGQQETQYF. The CDR3 DNA is TGCGCCAGCAGCCCCAGGGGCCAACAAGAGACCCAGTACTTC.

On this clonotype itself: Found in a library prepared for alpha chains, this beta chain is an off-target read, and its abundance has little meaning. V usage is TRBV3-1 and J usage is TRBJ1-1; D gene unclear. Trimming took 3 bases from V and 5 from J, leaving 16 bases between them. Germline V gene lookup returns CDR1 LGHDT and CDR2 YNNKEL (reference sequence). CDR3 length equals 15 residues. CDR3 DNA: TGTGCCAGCAGCCAGGGTCTGGCGGCCGGGACTGAAGCTTTCTTT. It encodes CASSQGLAAGTEAFF. Based on the CDR3 plus reference TRBV3-1 and TRBJ1-1, the full variable domain is DTAVSQTPKYLVTQMGNDKSIKCEQNLGHDTMYWYKQDSKKFLKIMFSYNNKELIINETVPNRFSPKSPDKAHLNLHINSLELGDSAVYFCASSQGLAAGTEAFFGQGTRLTVV.

This clonotype was seen at least ten times. With the library built for alpha chains, this beta chain is off target and its frequency is not meaningful. The chain couples TRBV5-4 to TRBJ1-1; TRBD1 matches at 9 bases. CDR1 SGHNT and CDR2 YYREEE come from the germline V gene (reference sequence). This CDR3 is built from 14 residues. The trim removed 4 bases at V and 4 bases at J, leaving 5 bases unmatched. DNA of the CDR3: TGTGCCAGCAGCGGACAGGGGACCACCACTGAAGCTTTCTTT. It is translated as CASSGQGTTTEAFF.

This clonotype rates as medium-sized. This beta chain is a stray read from a library made for alpha chains; its abundance is not meaningful. The chain employs TRBV29-1 and TRBJ2-1; TRBD1 is a possible D gene (6 bases). V was clipped by 5 bases and J by 8 bases, with 10 bases between them. CDR1 SQVTM and CDR2 ANQGSEA come from the germline V gene. The CDR3 extends over 11 amino acids. The DNA of the CDR3 is TGCAGCGTTCTGCAGGGGTATGAGCAGTTCTTC. It is translated as CSVLQGYEQFF.

This clonotype rates as medium-sized. In a library made to pick up alpha chains, this beta chain is a stray read with a size that means little. V is TRBV28 and J is TRBJ2-7; TRBD2 is a possible D gene (5 bases). Germline V gives CDR1 MDHEN, CDR2 SYDVKM. The CDR3 length is 12 residues. V lost 5 bases, J lost 8 bases, and 13 bases lay in between. CDR3: CASSPPRGKQYF. The CDR3 bases are TGTGCCAGCAGTCCCCCCCGAGGGAAGCAGTACTTC.

This clonotype is deemed medium-sized. This beta chain is a stray sequence in a library constructed for alpha chains; its clone size is not meaningful. J is TRBJ1-5 and V is TRBV9; D is possibly TRBD1 (5 bases). V was pared by 0 bases and J by 6 bases, with 10 bases between. Germline CDR1 reads SGDLS; CDR2 reads YYNGEE. This CDR3 spans 14 amino acids. CDR3 loop: CASSVDGAGQPQHF. DNA for the CDR3: TGTGCCAGCAGCGTAGACGGGGCGGGTCAGCCCCAGCATTTT. The variable domain in full, completed from reference TRBV9 and TRBJ1-5, reads DSGVTQTPKHLITATGQRVTLRCSPRSGDLSVYWYQQSLDQGLQFLIQYYNGEERAKGNILERFSAQQFPDLHSELNLSSLELGDSALYFCASSVDGAGQPQHFGDGTRLSIL.

This clonotype was picked up many times. A library made for alpha chains picked up this beta chain off target, so its size means little. This sequence joins TRBV6-5 and TRBJ2-1, with D possibly matching TRBD1 (5 bases). Germline loops: CDR1 MNHEY, CDR2 SVGAGI. V dropped 6 bases and J dropped 0 bases, with 15 bases sitting between them. This CDR3 region has 16 residues. In DNA form, the CDR3 reads TGTGCCAGCAGCAACTACGGGCAGGGCTCCTACAATGAGCAGTTCTTC. This gives the protein CASSNYGQGSYNEQFF.

In its sample, this clonotype ranks as medium-sized. This beta chain slipped into a library made for alpha chains as a stray read, so its size is not meaningful. The J gene is TRBJ2-2, the V gene TRBV12-3 or TRBV12-4; no clear D gene. The CDR3 extends over 11 amino acids. V lost 3 bases and J lost 7, with 3 bases in between. This CDR3 reads CASSFLGELFF. CDR3 bases: TGTGCCAGCAGTTTCCTCGGGGAGCTGTTTTTT.

Ten or more counts support this clonotype. This beta chain is a stray read from a library made for alpha chains; its abundance is not meaningful. The chain uses TRBV12-3 or TRBV12-4 and TRBJ2-2; TRBD2 might be the D (7 bases). The CDR3 is made up of 14 amino acids. The V gene lost 10 bases and the J gene lost 8 bases, with 20 bases spanning the gap. The CDR3 DNA follows: TGTGCCACCCGGGGGGCAGGGCGAAGGGGGGAGCTGTTTTTT. Amino acids: CATRGAGRRGELFF.

Concerning this clonotype: This beta chain appears as a stray read in a library generated for alpha chains; its size is not informative. This chain joins TRBV29-1 and TRBJ2-5, with 8 bases matching TRBD1. Germline V gene data show CDR1 as SQVTM and CDR2 as ANQGSEA. This CDR3 comprises 13 residues. V dropped 5 bases and J dropped 5; count of bases not matched to a gene: 7. The CDR3 spells CSVLTGGLETQYF. The CDR3 nucleotides read TGCAGCGTTCTCACAGGGGGTTTGGAGACCCAGTACTTC.

This clonotype came up many times. Found in a library prepared for alpha chains, this beta chain is an off-target read, and its abundance has little meaning. The V and J genes are TRBV30 and TRBJ2-1; TRBD1 matches 8 bases. Germline V gene lookup returns CDR1 GTSNPN and CDR2 SVGIG (reference sequence). V shed 0 bases and J 5 bases; nucleotides not matched to a gene: 12. This CDR3 is 17 amino acids long. CDR3 amino acids: CAWSVLTGDFGNNEQFF. CDR3 sequence (DNA): TGTGCCTGGAGTGTACTGACAGGGGATTTTGGGAACAATGAGCAGTTCTTC.

This clonotype occurred many times. This beta chain turned up in a library designed for alpha chains; as an off-target read, its abundance says little. The rearrangement links TRBV7-2 to TRBJ2-5, with TRBD2 identical over 10 bases. The J segment lost 5 bases and the V segment lost 4 bases, leaving 10 bases of the junction unmatched. Germline V gene data show CDR1 as SGHTA and CDR2 as FQGNSA. The CDR3 runs to 16 residues. CDR3 coding DNA: TGTGCCAGCAGCTGGGGAGCGGGAGGGCCCTGGGAGACCCAGTACTTC. It is translated as CASSWGAGGPWETQYF. The variable domain in full, completed from reference TRBV7-2 and TRBJ2-5, reads GAGVSQSPSNKVTEKGKDVELRCDPISGHTALYWYRQSLGQGLEFLIYFQGNSAPDKSGLPSDRFSAERTGGSVSTLTIQRTQQEDSAVYLCASSWGAGGPWETQYFGPGTRLLVL.